This T cell receptor beta chain originates from a study of blood T cell repertoires in COVID-19. About the research overall: Acute and convalescent COVID-19 specimens originated in the United States, Italy and Spain. T cells, B-cell-depleted T cells, or PBMCs provided the cDNA or gDNA that served as material.

V lost 1 base to trimming and J lost 4 bases, with 11 bases between them. The CDR3 is made up of 15 amino acids. Germline CDR1 is LGHNT and CDR2 is FRNRAP. In the source study's methods: How many nucleated cells were present was estimated from reference gene primer amplification. The method was immunoSEQ multiplex PCR; TCRdb's version includes in-frame clones alone and lacks a portion of them. V, J and clone size reflect that table, while D and trimming were determined from the DNA. The table lists roughly 290,000 clones, around 87% of them singletons. This sequence originates from a woman aged 45-65 years who had recovered from COVID-19. The chain joins TRBV12-5 to TRBJ1-3; weak D call: TRBD1 (5 bases). Sequenced input: peripheral blood. DNA for the CDR3: TGTGCTAGTGGTTTGGACACAGGATACGGAAACACCATATATTTT. This translates into CASGLDTGYGNTIYF.